Included here is one T cell receptor (beta chain) sequence, with context. Its target is unknown. The data were obtained in a study of cytomegalovirus exposure and HLA in healthy donors. Clones were sequenced by immunoSEQ multiplex PCR, and TCRdb holds only the in-frame ones, with some missing. The table has 200,000 or so clones, 70% to 90% seen once. Whole-study results and caveats: Some public TCRs appeared in many individuals, while most sequences were rare. The study listed around 150 cytomegalovirus-associated TCR beta chains. In vitro, a few CMV-associated chains proved specific for CMV antigens. The tendency of first-cohort TCR clusters to co-occur in the 110 or so validation repertoires emerged from a later analysis.

This CDR3 region has 13 residues. V lost 7 bases, J lost 2 bases, and 11 bases lay in between. Germline assignment: CDR1 LNHDA and CDR2 SQIVND (reference sequence). The V gene is TRBV19, the J gene TRBJ1-1, with D hard to call. Material for sequencing was PBMCs. This clonotype was obtained from a young woman in good health and CMV-seronegative. The chain's CDR3 is CASMRQPNTEAFF. The CDR3 coding sequence is TGTGCCAGTATGAGGCAGCCCAACACTGAAGCTTTCTTT.